The present T cell receptor beta chain was sequenced within a study of T cell repertoires in cytomegalovirus infection. From the reads, TCRdb called clonotypes with MiXCR, one entry per CDR3 protein. The sample consists of hundreds of thousands of distinct CDR3 sequences, 25% to 35% of them appearing once. The CDR3 contains 14 residues. V lost 3 bases, J lost 8 bases, and 6 bases stayed unmatched. This clonotype was seen a few times. What it binds is not known. Sequenced material: cultured PBMCs, taken from culture after CMV antigen stimulation. The rearrangement links TRBV12-3 or TRBV12-4 to TRBJ2-1; 8 positions agree with TRBD2. This clonotype was obtained from a human donor in good health (CMV status not recorded). Some clones in this sample may be carry-over from other donors' samples. CDR3 sequence: CASSLVGLAYEQFF. The CDR3 bases are TGTGCCAGCAGTTTGGTCGGACTAGCCTATGAGCAGTTCTTC.